This T cell receptor (beta chain) was sequenced for a study of blood T cell repertoires in COVID-19. The wider study: COVID-19 samples from acute and convalescent phases originated in the United States, Italy and Spain. From T cells, B-cell-depleted T cells, or PBMCs came the material, which was cDNA or gDNA.

Trimming took 4 bases from V and 9 from J, leaving 29 bases between them. The CDR3 runs to 17 residues. Germline CDR1 reads SGHNT; CDR2 reads YYREEE (reference sequence). The assay was immunoSEQ multiplex PCR, and TCRdb's table has in-frame clones only and misses some. The data show about 240,000 clones, with approximately 86% seen just once and around 7.2% held by the top ten. This receptor was taken from a man aged 55 to 70 who had recovered from COVID-19. The sequencing input was peripheral blood. The chain employs TRBV5-4 and TRBJ2-7, with D possibly being TRBD1 (7 bases). CDR3 sequence: CASSPGRRGHFPSGQYF. The DNA of the CDR3 is TGTGCCAGCAGCCCCGGGAGAAGGGGGCACTTCCCTTCCGGGCAGTACTTC.